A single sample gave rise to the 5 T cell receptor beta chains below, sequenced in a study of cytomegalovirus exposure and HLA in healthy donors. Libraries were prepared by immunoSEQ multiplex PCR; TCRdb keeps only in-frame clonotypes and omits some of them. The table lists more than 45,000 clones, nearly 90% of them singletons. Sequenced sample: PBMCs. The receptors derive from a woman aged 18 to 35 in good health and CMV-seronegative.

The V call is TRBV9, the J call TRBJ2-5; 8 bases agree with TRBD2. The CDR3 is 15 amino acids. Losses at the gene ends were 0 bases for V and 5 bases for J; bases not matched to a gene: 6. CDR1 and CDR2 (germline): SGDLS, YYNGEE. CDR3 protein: CASSVALGLAETQYF. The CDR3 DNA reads TGTGCCAGCAGCGTAGCCCTTGGACTAGCTGAGACCCAGTACTTC. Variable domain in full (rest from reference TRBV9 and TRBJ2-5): DSGVTQTPKHLITATGQRVTLRCSPRSGDLSVYWYQQSLDQGLQFLIQYYNGEERAKGNILERFSAQQFPDLHSELNLSSLELGDSALYFCASSVALGLAETQYFGPGTRLLVL.

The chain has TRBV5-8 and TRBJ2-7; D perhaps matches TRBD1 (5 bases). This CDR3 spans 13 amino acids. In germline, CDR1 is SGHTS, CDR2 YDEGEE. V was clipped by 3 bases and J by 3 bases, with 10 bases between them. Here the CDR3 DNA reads TGTGCCAGCAGCTCCTTGCAGGGCTACGAGCAGTACTTC. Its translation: CASSSLQGYEQYF.

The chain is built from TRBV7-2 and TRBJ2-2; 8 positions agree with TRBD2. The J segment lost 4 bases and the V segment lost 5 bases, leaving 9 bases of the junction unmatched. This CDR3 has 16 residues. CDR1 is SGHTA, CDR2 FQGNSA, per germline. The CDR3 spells CASSPMSLAGTGELFF. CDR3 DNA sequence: TGTGCCAGCAGCCCCATGAGTCTAGCGGGCACCGGGGAGCTGTTTTTT.

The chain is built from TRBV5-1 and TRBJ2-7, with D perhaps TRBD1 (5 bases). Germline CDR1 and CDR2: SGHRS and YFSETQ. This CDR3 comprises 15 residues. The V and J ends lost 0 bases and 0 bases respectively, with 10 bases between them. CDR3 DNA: TGCGCCAGCAGCTTGGCCTCAGGGCCCTCCTACGAGCAGTACTTC. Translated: CASSLASGPSYEQYF.

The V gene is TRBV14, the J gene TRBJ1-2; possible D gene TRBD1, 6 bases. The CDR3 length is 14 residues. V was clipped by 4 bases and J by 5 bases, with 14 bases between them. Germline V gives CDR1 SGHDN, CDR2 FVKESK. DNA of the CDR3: TGTGCCAGCAGCCCCGGACAGTTAATTTATGGCTACACCTTC. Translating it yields CASSPGQLIYGYTF.